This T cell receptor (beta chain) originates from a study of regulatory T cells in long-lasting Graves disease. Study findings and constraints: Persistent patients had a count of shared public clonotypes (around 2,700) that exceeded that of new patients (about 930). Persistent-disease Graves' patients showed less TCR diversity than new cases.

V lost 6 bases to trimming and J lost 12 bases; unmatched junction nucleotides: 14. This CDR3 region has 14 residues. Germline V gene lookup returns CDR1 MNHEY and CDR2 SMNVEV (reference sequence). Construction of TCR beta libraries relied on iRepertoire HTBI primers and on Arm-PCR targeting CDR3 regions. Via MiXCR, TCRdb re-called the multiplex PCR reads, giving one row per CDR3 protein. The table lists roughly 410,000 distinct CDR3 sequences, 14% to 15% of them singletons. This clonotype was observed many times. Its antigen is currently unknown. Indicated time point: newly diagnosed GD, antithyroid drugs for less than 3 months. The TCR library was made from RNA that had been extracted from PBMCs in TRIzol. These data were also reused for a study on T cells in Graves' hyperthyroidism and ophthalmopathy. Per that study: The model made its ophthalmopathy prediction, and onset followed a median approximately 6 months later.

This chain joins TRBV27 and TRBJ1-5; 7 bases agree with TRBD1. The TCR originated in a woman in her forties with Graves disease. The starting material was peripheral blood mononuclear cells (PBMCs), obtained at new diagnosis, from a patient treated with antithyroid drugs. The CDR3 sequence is CASSPDRATLVQHF. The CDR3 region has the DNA TGTGCCAGCAGCCCAGACAGGGCCACCTTAGTCCAGCATTTT.